The 17 T cell receptor beta chains listed next were all sequenced from one sample in a study of cytomegalovirus exposure and HLA in healthy donors. The PCR made use of 60 Vbeta and 13 Jbeta primers. Here immunoSEQ multiplex PCR was the method, and the copy in TCRdb shows in-frame clones only, minus some. The data contain around 150,000 clones, under 80% of them singletons. Material for sequencing was PBMCs. These receptors were taken from a woman in her 30s in good health and CMV-seronegative.

V gene TRBV6-4 combines with J gene TRBJ1-2, with TRBD1 matching 7 bases. The junction had 10 bases not matched to a gene; V was cut back by 6 bases and J by 6 bases. The CDR3 spans 14 residues. Germline CDR1 and CDR2: MRHNA and SNTAGT. The CDR3 region is CASRGDSWLNGYTF. The CDR3 nucleotides read TGTGCCAGCAGAGGGGACAGTTGGTTAAATGGCTACACCTTC.

The CDR3 loop reads CATSSRQGRGSTNTEAFF. CDR3 nucleotide sequence: TGTGCCACCAGCAGTCGACAGGGTAGGGGGTCAACGAACACTGAAGCTTTCTTT. V gene TRBV15 combines with J gene TRBJ1-1; 7 bases fit TRBD1. The germline V gene has CDR1 LNHNV and CDR2 YYDKDF (reference sequence). The CDR3 runs 18 residues. With V trimmed by 3 bases and J by 1 base, 14 bases remained unmatched. Full variable domain (missing parts from reference TRBV15 and TRBJ1-1): DAMVIQNPRYQVTQFGKPVTLSCSQTLNHNVMYWYQQKSSQAPKLLFHYYDKDFNNEADTPDNFQSRRPNTSFCFLDIRSPGLGDTAMYLCATSSRQGRGSTNTEAFFGQGTRLTVV.

The CDR3 spells CASSDLPQGAGETQYF. CDR3 coding DNA: TGTGCCAGCAGTGACCTTCCCCAGGGGGCTGGGGAGACCCAGTACTTC. The chain combines TRBV2 with TRBJ2-5, with TRBD1 matching over 8 bases. The germline gives CDR1 SNHLY, CDR2 FYNNEI. The trim removed 3 bases at V and 5 bases at J, leaving 11 bases unmatched. The CDR3 contains 16 residues.

This chain connects TRBV30 to TRBJ2-1, with D tentatively TRBD2 (5 bases). CDR3 length equals 12 residues. Germline CDR1 is GTSNPN and CDR2 is SVGIG (reference sequence). V lost 0 bases to trimming and J lost 5 bases, with 5 bases between them. CDR3 coding DNA: TGTGCCTGGAGTGTGAGGGACAATGAGCAGTTCTTC. Translation gives CAWSVRDNEQFF.

The chain recombines TRBV27 with TRBJ1-5, with D perhaps TRBD1 (5 bases). Trimming removed 5 bases from V and 2 bases from J, with 16 bases in between. This CDR3 is built from 16 residues. Germline V gene lookup returns CDR1 MNHEY and CDR2 SMNVEV (reference sequence). The DNA of the CDR3 is TGTGCCAGCAGTCGCTCAGGGCCGGGTGGCAATCAGCCCCAGCATTTT. Its translation is CASSRSGPGGNQPQHF.

The genes are TRBV27 and TRBJ2-1, with 12 bases fitting TRBD1. There are 19 residues in the CDR3. Germline CDR1 MNHEY, CDR2 SMNVEV (reference sequence). The V segment lost 3 bases and the J segment 9 bases; nucleotides outside the gene matches: 18. CDR3 protein: CASSFYPQGTGGWYGEQFF. The CDR3 nucleotides read TGTGCCAGCAGTTTTTATCCCCAGGGGACAGGGGGCTGGTACGGTGAGCAGTTCTTC.

V is TRBV7-9 and J is TRBJ1-3; unclear D gene. The germline V and J ends were trimmed by 2 bases and 0 bases, with 11 bases remaining between them. The CDR3 has 16 residues. CDR1 and CDR2 (germline): SEHNR, FQNEAQ (reference sequence). CDR3 loop: CASSLSGRHSGNTIYF. The CDR3 DNA sequence: TGTGCCAGCAGCTTATCAGGCAGACACTCTGGAAACACCATATATTTT.

The gene calls are TRBV7-9 and TRBJ1-3; D gene unclear. Germline V gene sequence: CDR1 SEHNR, CDR2 FQNEAQ (reference sequence). The CDR3 length is 15 residues. Deletions cut 2 bases from V and 2 bases from J, with 10 bases between. The chain's CDR3 is CASSLLRATGNTIYF. The CDR3 region has the DNA TGTGCCAGCAGCTTACTCCGCGCCACTGGAAACACCATATATTTT. Together with reference TRBV7-9 and TRBJ1-3, the CDR3 gives the full variable domain: DTGVSQNPRHKITKRGQNVTFRCDPISEHNRLYWYRQTLGQGPEFLTYFQNEAQLEKSRLLSDRFSAERPKGSFSTLEIQRTEQGDSAMYLCASSLLRATGNTIYFGEGSWLTVV.

CDR3 nucleotide sequence: TGTGCCAGCAGTGCGGGGTATTACGAGCAGTACTTC. It codes for CASSAGYYEQYF. The gene calls are TRBV25-1 and TRBJ2-7, with a tentative D call TRBD2 (5 bases). Germline CDR1 reads MGHDK; CDR2 reads SYGVNS. Trimming cost V 4 bases and J 4 bases, with 8 bases left between them. This CDR3 is 12 amino acids long.

The V and J genes are TRBV7-8 and TRBJ2-5; D unresolved. Matching the DNA end better, TRBJ2-7 makes the J call doubtful. Germline V gene sequence: CDR1 SGHVS, CDR2 FQNEAQ. This CDR3 has 12 residues. The CDR3 region is CASSPEDYEQYF. CDR3 nucleotides: TGTGCCAGCAGCCCTGAAGACTACGAGCAGTACTTC.

The chain links TRBV5-1 to TRBJ2-2; TRBD2 agrees at 8 bases. The CDR3 consists of 15 residues. CDR1 is SGHRS and CDR2 is YFSETQ in the germline V gene. With V trimmed by 4 bases and J by 6 bases, 8 bases remained unmatched. The DNA of the CDR3 is TGCGCCAGCAGCCAAATCCCGGGACTAGCCGGGGAGCTGTTTTTT. Translating gives CASSQIPGLAGELFF.

This clone came up a few times. V usage is TRBV7-8 and J usage is TRBJ2-4; D may be TRBD2 (6 bases). The germline gives CDR1 SGHVS, CDR2 FQNEAQ. This CDR3 region has 20 residues. Trimming removed 5 bases at V and 0 bases at J, with 26 bases between. CDR3 DNA: TGTGCCAGCAGCCCCGAGGGTGTAGGGGAGGCAAAATTAGCCAAAAACATTCAGTACTTC. Amino acid sequence: CASSPEGVGEAKLAKNIQYF.

J is TRBJ2-7 and V is TRBV6-6; D is perhaps TRBD2 (5 bases). The CDR3 covers 16 residues. From germline, CDR1 is MNHNY and CDR2 SVGAGI (reference sequence). The V end was cut by 0 bases, the J end by 6 bases, with 18 bases between. CDR3: CASSYSRAGEAGEQYF. The CDR3 nucleotides are TGTGCCAGCAGTTACTCGAGGGCGGGCGAGGCAGGCGAGCAGTACTTC.

In the case of this clone: Sequence at one end of the junction differs from germline and may be a read error. The chain carries TRBV7-7 and TRBJ2-1; no clear D. The length of the CDR3 is 14 residues. The V gene's germline CDR1 is SSHAT and CDR2 FNYEAQ (reference sequence). The CDR3 bases are TGTGCTAGCAGCCGGAGTCCTCTTGGGAATGAGCAGTTCTTC. Translated, it gives CASSRSPLGNEQFF.

The chain employs TRBV7-2 and TRBJ1-1, with 7 bases that match TRBD1. Per the germline V gene, CDR1 is SGHTA and CDR2 is FQGNSA. The CDR3 loop spans 14 amino acids. With V trimmed by 4 bases and J by 4 bases, 6 bases remained unmatched. CDR3 sequence reads: CASSSRQGSTEAFF. The CDR3, as DNA: TGTGCCAGCAGCTCCCGACAGGGATCCACTGAAGCTTTCTTT.

This clone was observed once. The chain carries TRBV5-4 and TRBJ2-1, with a possible D match to TRBD2 (8 bases). The CDR3 sequence is 16 residues long. Germline-derived CDR1 and CDR2 are SGHNT and YYREEE (reference sequence). V lost 0 bases and J lost 4, with 14 bases in between. The CDR3 DNA is TGTGCCAGCAGCTTGGGGGCGGGGGGACAGTACAATGAGCAGTTCTTC. It is translated as CASSLGAGGQYNEQFF. Full variable domain (missing parts from reference TRBV5-4 and TRBJ2-1): ETGVTQSPTHLIKTRGQQVTLRCSSQSGHNTVSWYQQALGQGPQFIFQYYREEENGRGNFPPRFSGLQFPNYSSELNVNALELDDSALYLCASSLGAGGQYNEQFFGPGTRLTVL.

V gene TRBV28 combines with J gene TRBJ1-1; D remains unclear. The CDR3 length is 14 residues. Trimming removed 6 bases from V and 1 base from J, with 12 bases in between. The V gene's germline CDR1 is MDHEN and CDR2 SYDVKM. This CDR3 reads CASREGDTNTEAFF. The DNA of the CDR3 is TGTGCCAGCAGAGAGGGCGACACGAACACTGAAGCTTTCTTT.